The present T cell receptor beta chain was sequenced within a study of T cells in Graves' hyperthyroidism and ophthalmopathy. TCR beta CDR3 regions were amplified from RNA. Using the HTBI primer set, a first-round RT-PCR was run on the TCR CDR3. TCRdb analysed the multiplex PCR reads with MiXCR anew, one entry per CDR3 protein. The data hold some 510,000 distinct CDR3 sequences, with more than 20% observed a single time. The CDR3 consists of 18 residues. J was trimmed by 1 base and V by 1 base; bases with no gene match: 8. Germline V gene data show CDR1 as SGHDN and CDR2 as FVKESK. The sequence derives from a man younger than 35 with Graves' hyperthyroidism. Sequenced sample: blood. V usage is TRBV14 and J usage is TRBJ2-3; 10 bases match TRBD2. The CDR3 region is CASSQGGSGGSRTDTQYF. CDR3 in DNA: TGTGCCAGCAGCCAAGGAGGTAGCGGGGGGTCGCGCACAGATACGCAGTATTTT.